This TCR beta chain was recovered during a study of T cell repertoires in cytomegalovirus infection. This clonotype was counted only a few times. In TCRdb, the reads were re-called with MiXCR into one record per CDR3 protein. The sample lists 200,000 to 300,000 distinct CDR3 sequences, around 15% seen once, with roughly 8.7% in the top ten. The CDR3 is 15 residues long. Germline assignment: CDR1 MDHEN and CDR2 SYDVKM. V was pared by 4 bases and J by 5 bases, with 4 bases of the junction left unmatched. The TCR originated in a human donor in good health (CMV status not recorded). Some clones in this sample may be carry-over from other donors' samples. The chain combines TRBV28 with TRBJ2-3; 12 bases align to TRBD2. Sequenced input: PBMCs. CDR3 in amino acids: CASSYGLAGLDTQYF. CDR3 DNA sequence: TGTGCCAGCAGTTACGGACTAGCGGGATTAGATACGCAGTATTTT.